The rows below give T cell receptor beta chains drawn from one sample of a study of shared clonotypes between healthy human individuals. Profiled with immunoSEQ multiplex PCR; TCRdb holds only in-frame clones, not every one. Among fewer than 1 million clones listed, approximately 97% were seen once. Sample: naive CD8+ T cells sorted from blood. The receptors were gathered from a man aged 30 to 45 in good health. The CDR3 runs from the conserved cysteine through the conserved F or W. A D gene is named only where the DNA matches it firmly. Expanded clones get a size class; other rows say once, few or many, or leave the size out.

V: TRBV19
D: TRBD2
size: NA
J: TRBJ2-3
CDR3: CASSPRVAGHTDTQYF
DNA: TGTGCCAGTAGTCCAAGAGTAGCGGGACACACAGATACGCAGTATTTT

V: TRBV27
D: TRBD2
size: NA
J: TRBJ2-3
CDR3: CASSPRLAGAADTQYF
DNA: TGTGCCAGCAGTCCCCGACTAGCGGGAGCGGCAGATACGCAGTATTTT

V: TRBV4-1
D: TRBD1
size: NA
J: TRBJ1-1
CDR3: CASSQIPRDRAHKAFF
DNA: TGCGCCAGCAGCCAAATCCCCCGGGACAGGGCTCACAAAGCTTTCTTT

V: TRBV2
D: NA
size: NA
J: TRBJ2-3
CDR3: CASTPPVSYTDTQYF
DNA: TGTGCCAGCACCCCTCCTGTCAGTTACACAGATACGCAGTATTTT

V: TRBV27
D: NA
size: once
J: TRBJ2-7
CDR3: CASSSKTHSSYEQYF
DNA: TGTGCCAGCAGTTCCAAGACCCATTCCTCCTACGAGCAGTACTTC

V: TRBV29-1
D: NA
size: NA
J: TRBJ2-7
CDR3: CSVLVSYEQYF
DNA: TGCAGCGTTCTGGTCTCCTACGAGCAGTACTTC

V: TRBV7-9
D: NA
size: once
J: TRBJ1-1
CDR3: CASSPSVGTEAFF
DNA: TGTGCCAGCAGCCCCTCCGTGGGCACTGAAGCTTTCTTT

V: TRBV29-1
D: TRBD2
size: once
J: TRBJ2-1
CDR3: CSVCKIPGLAGERSYNEQFF
DNA: TGCAGCGTCTGCAAAATTCCGGGACTAGCGGGAGAGAGGTCCTACAATGAGCAGTTCTTC

V: TRBV2
D: NA
size: NA
J: TRBJ2-7
CDR3: CASRISYEQYF
DNA: TGTGCCAGCCGGATCTCCTACGAGCAGTACTTC

V: TRBV4-3
D: TRBD2
size: NA
J: TRBJ2-7
CDR3: CASSPSATSGRQGSYEQYF
DNA: TGCGCCAGCAGCCCATCCGCTACTAGCGGGAGGCAGGGCTCCTACGAGCAGTACTTC